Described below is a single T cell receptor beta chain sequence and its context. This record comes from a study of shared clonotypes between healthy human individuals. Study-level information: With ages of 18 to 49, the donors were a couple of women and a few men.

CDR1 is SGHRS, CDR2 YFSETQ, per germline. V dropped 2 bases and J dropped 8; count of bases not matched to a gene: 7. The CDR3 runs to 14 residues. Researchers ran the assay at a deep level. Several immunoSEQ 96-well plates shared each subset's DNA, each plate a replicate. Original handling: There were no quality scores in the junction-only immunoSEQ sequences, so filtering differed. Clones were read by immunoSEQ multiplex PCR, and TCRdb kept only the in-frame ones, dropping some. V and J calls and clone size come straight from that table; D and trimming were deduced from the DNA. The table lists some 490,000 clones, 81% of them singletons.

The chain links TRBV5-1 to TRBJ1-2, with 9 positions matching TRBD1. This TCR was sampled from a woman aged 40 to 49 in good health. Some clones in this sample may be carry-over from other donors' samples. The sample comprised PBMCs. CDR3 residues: CASSLDRGVYGYTF. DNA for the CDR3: TGCGCCAGCAGCTTAGACAGGGGGGTGTACGGCTACACCTTC.